A selection of T cell receptor beta chains follows, all from one sample in a study of PD-1 blockade in classical Hodgkin lymphoma. Measured with immunoSEQ multiplex PCR; TCRdb has only the in-frame clones, and not every one. This sample yields tens of thousands of clones, of which roughly 80% are seen a single time; roughly 8.3% belongs to the top ten. The specimen comprised peripheral blood mononuclear cells (PBMCs), sampled before the second cycle of nivolumab. These receptors all come from a human donor with classical Hodgkin lymphoma. CDR3s include the opening cysteine and the closing phenylalanine or tryptophan. A D gene is named only where the DNA matches it firmly. Clone size is given for some rows only: seen once, a few or many times, or a class if the clone is expanded.

size,D,J,V,DNA,CDR3
medium-sized,NA,TRBJ2-7,TRBV6-6,TGTGCCAGCAGTTACCGCGAGGACGAGCAGTACTTC,CASSYREDEQYF
few,NA,TRBJ1-2,TRBV18,TGTGCCAGCTCACCAGGTGGACAGCTCGGCTACACCTTC,CASSPGGQLGYTF
NA,TRBD1,TRBJ2-5,TRBV4-2,TGTGCCAGCAGCTGGACAGGGAGTCGAGAGACCCAGTACTTC,CASSWTGSRETQYF
few,TRBD1,TRBJ2-7,TRBV4-1,TGCGCCAGCAGCCAGCAGAGGACAGGCACCTACGAGCAGTACTTC,CASSQQRTGTYEQYF
NA,NA,TRBJ1-3,TRBV7-9,TGTGCCAGCAGCTTAGATTCGCAGGGAAACACCATATATTTT,CASSLDSQGNTIYF
NA,NA,TRBJ1-6,TRBV28,TGTGCCAGCAGCCCGAAGGGGAACAGGGCCTATAATTCACCCCTCCACTTT,CASSPKGNRAYNSPLHF
few,TRBD1,TRBJ1-5,TRBV19,TGTGCCAGTAGTAGGGGGACAGGGGAGAATCAGCCCCAGCATTTT,CASSRGTGENQPQHF
NA,TRBD1,TRBJ1-3,TRBV7-2,TGTGCCAGCAGCCCCAGACAGGGGGGAGGAAACACCATATATTTT,CASSPRQGGGNTIYF
few,NA,TRBJ1-1,TRBV29-1,TGCAGCTTCAGATGGAACACTGAAGCTTTCTTT,CSFRWNTEAFF
NA,TRBD1,TRBJ1-2,TRBV27,TGTGCCAGCAGTCCCTGGACAGGGGAACGCTATGGCTACACCTTC,CASSPWTGERYGYTF
NA,TRBD1,TRBJ2-2,TRBV5-1,TGCGCCAGCAGCACCAAACACAGGGGGCGTACCGGGGAGCTGTTTTTT,CASSTKHRGRTGELFF
medium-sized,NA,TRBJ2-5,TRBV9,TGTGCCAGCAGCGTAGGGTGGGTAGGGGAGACCCAGTACTTC,CASSVGWVGETQYF
few,TRBD1,TRBJ2-7,TRBV19,TGTGCCACCAAAGGACAGGAATCCTACGAGCAGTACTTC,CATKGQESYEQYF
once,NA,TRBJ1-1,TRBV28,TGTGCCAGCAGTCCTAGTTCCGGGGGTTGGACTGAAGCTTTCTTT,CASSPSSGGWTEAFF
NA,NA,TRBJ2-1,TRBV4-3,TGCGCCAGCAGCCACCAGAACAGGGTTGGCGATGAGCAGTTCTTC,CASSHQNRVGDEQFF
NA,NA,TRBJ1-2,TRBV2,TGTGCCAGCAGTCTAGACAGTTCTTATGGCTACACCTTC,CASSLDSSYGYTF
NA,TRBD1,TRBJ1-4,TRBV5-5,TGTGCCAGCAGCCCAATGACAGGGTCCGCAACTAATGAAAAACTGTTTTTT,CASSPMTGSATNEKLFF
NA,NA,TRBJ2-1,TRBV18,TGTGCCAGCTCACCTACCCACAGTGAGCAGTTCTTC,CASSPTHSEQFF
NA,TRBD2,TRBJ2-5,TRBV10-2,TGCGCCAGCAGGTTCGGGGCTAGCGGGGCCGTGCCGCAAGAGACCCAGTACTTC,CASRFGASGAVPQETQYF
once,NA,TRBJ2-1,TRBV19,TGTGCCAGTAGTATAGCTGGGACTGGTTACAATGAGCAGTTCTTC,CASSIAGTGYNEQFF
NA,NA,TRBJ2-5,TRBV20-1,TGCAGTGCTAGATTGGGGGAGACCCAGTACTTC,CSARLGETQYF
once,NA,TRBJ2-7,TRBV27,TGTGCCAGCAGTTTCTCCCAAGGACTTAGATCCTACGAGCAGTACTTC,CASSFSQGLRSYEQYF
NA,NA,TRBJ2-3,TRBV4-2,TGTGCCAGCAGCCAAGATCTAGAAGTGGCCACAGATACGCAGTATTTT,CASSQDLEVATDTQYF
NA,NA,TRBJ2-1,TRBV10-3,TGTGCCATCAGTGACCCGACAGGTTTAACCTACAATGAGCAGTTCTTC,CAISDPTGLTYNEQFF
NA,TRBD1,TRBJ1-1,TRBV10-3,TGTGCCATCAGTGATCCCAGCGGGACAGTGAGGGACACTGAAGCTTTCTTT,CAISDPSGTVRDTEAFF
NA,TRBD2,TRBJ2-2,TRBV19,TGTGCCAGTAGTATAGGGACTAGTGAGTCCGGGGAGCTGTTTTTT,CASSIGTSESGELFF
NA,NA,TRBJ2-7,TRBV27,TGTGCCAGCAGTCCGTCTATAGGCTCCTACGAGCAGTACTTC,CASSPSIGSYEQYF
NA,TRBD1,TRBJ1-1,TRBV28,TGTGCCAGCAGTTTAGGGACAGGAGCTTTCTTT,CASSLGTGAFF
NA,TRBD1,TRBJ2-7,TRBV5-6,TGTGCCAGCAGCTTGGGCGGGACAGGATACGAGCAGTACTTC,CASSLGGTGYEQYF
few,NA,TRBJ2-2,TRBV10-3,TGTGCCATCACCGGTGGAGGGGGCAACAACACCGGGGAGCTGTTTTTT,CAITGGGGNNTGELFF
NA,NA,TRBJ1-5,TRBV6-6,TGTGCCAGCAAGCAGGGTGGCAATCAGCCCCAGCATTTT,CASKQGGNQPQHF
NA,TRBD1,TRBJ1-3,TRBV13,TGTGCCAGCAGCTTAGGTGGGACAGCGTATGGAAACACCATATATTTT,CASSLGGTAYGNTIYF
NA,NA,TRBJ1-4,TRBV4-3,TGCGCCAGCAGCCAAGACGGAGCGATTAATGAAAAACTGTTTTTT,CASSQDGAINEKLFF
NA,NA,TRBJ1-2,TRBV5-6,TGTGCCAGCAGCTTGTTACTCGTGACGGGCTATGGCTACACCTTC,CASSLLLVTGYGYTF
NA,TRBD1,TRBJ1-1,TRBV10-2,TGCGCCAGCAGCCTAGGGACAGCGAACACTGAAGCTTTCTTT,CASSLGTANTEAFF
NA,NA,TRBJ2-3,TRBV30,TGTGCCTGGAGTGTACTCGGCTTGGGCACAGATACGCAGTATTTT,CAWSVLGLGTDTQYF
NA,TRBD2,TRBJ2-7,TRBV7-6,TGTGCCAGCAGCCAGACTAGCGGGAGTACCTACGAGCAGTACTTC,CASSQTSGSTYEQYF
NA,NA,TRBJ1-2,TRBV28,TGTGCCAGCAGCCAAGGGGGAGTCTGGGGCTACACCTTC,CASSQGGVWGYTF
NA,NA,TRBJ2-7,TRBV7-2,TGTGCCAGCAGCTTAATGAGGGGCTACGAGCAGTACTTC,CASSLMRGYEQYF
NA,TRBD1,TRBJ2-2,TRBV7-9,TGTGCCAGCAGCGAAAGGACAGGGGGATCTGCCGGGGAGCTGTTTTTT,CASSERTGGSAGELFF
NA,NA,TRBJ1-1,TRBV6-1,TGTGCCAGCAGTGAATATAGGACGGTTGAAGCTTTCTTT,CASSEYRTVEAFF
NA,TRBD1,TRBJ1-4,TRBV29-1,TGCAGCGTTGCGACAGGGGGCTTCGGTAATGAAAAACTGTTTTTT,CSVATGGFGNEKLFF
NA,NA,TRBJ1-1,TRBV28,TGTGCCAGCAGTTACCCCTCCCAGAACACTGAAGCTTTCTTT,CASSYPSQNTEAFF
NA,TRBD1,TRBJ2-7,TRBV5-1,TGCGCCAGCAGCTTACGGCGAGGGACAGGGGGCTACGAGCAGTACTTC,CASSLRRGTGGYEQYF
NA,NA,TRBJ2-2,TRBV10-1,TGCGCCAGCAGCCCCCTCCTAGCGACCGGGGAGCTGTTTTTT,CASSPLLATGELFF
NA,NA,TRBJ2-7,TRBV5-1,TGCGCCAGCAGCTTGGGAACCATGGTTTATGACTACGAGCAGTACTTC,CASSLGTMVYDYEQYF
NA,NA,TRBJ2-3,TRBV5-1,TGCGCCAGCAGCTTGCAGGGGAGTCCCACGCTTACGCAGTATTTT,CASSLQGSPTLTQYF
NA,NA,TRBJ2-1,TRBV7-2,TGTGCCAGCAGCTTAGACCAGGGTAGTGGGTACAATGAGCAGTTCTTC,CASSLDQGSGYNEQFF
NA,TRBD1,TRBJ2-7,TRBV5-4,TGTGCCAGCAGCTTGGTTGGGACAGGGGACGAGCAGTACTTC,CASSLVGTGDEQYF
once,TRBD1,TRBJ2-7,TRBV6-4,TGTGCCAGCAGTGACTCGATAATACAGGGGGCCTACGAGCAGTACTTC,CASSDSIIQGAYEQYF
NA,TRBD2,TRBJ2-1,TRBV9,TGTGCCAGCAGCGCTCGACTAGCGGGGGGGCTTAATGAGCAGTTCTTC,CASSARLAGGLNEQFF
few,TRBD2,TRBJ2-5,TRBV7-3,TGTGCCAGCAGCTTAACGGGCGGGGGGTCTCAAGAGACCCAGTACTTC,CASSLTGGGSQETQYF
NA,TRBD2,TRBJ2-3,TRBV4-2,TGTGCCAGCAGCCAAGAGGGGACTAGCGGATTTCTGAACACAGATACGCAGTATTTT,CASSQEGTSGFLNTDTQYF
few,NA,TRBJ1-5,TRBV4-1,TGCGCCAGCAGCCAAGTCCTCAGGGATAGCAATCAGCCCCAGCATTTT,CASSQVLRDSNQPQHF
NA,NA,TRBJ2-3,TRBV7-9,TGTGCCAGCAGCTTCCCAAAAAGCACAGATACGCAGTATTTT,CASSFPKSTDTQYF
NA,NA,TRBJ1-5,TRBV15,TGTGCCACCAGCAGAGATCCCAAGGCCCGGCAGCCCCAGCATTTT,CATSRDPKARQPQHF
NA,NA,TRBJ2-7,TRBV7-2,TGTGCCAGCAGCTTAGCACTCGAGTACGAGCAGTACTTC,CASSLALEYEQYF
NA,NA,TRBJ2-7,TRBV7-6,TGTGCCAGCAGCCCATACCCAGAGGGCTACGAGCAGTACTTC,CASSPYPEGYEQYF
NA,NA,TRBJ2-4,TRBV5-4,TGTGCCAGCAGCGGTCAGGATGGGAACATTCAGTACTTC,CASSGQDGNIQYF
NA,NA,TRBJ2-5,TRBV6-6,TGTGCCAGCAGTTACTCAGGGCTACAAGAGACCCAGTACTTC,CASSYSGLQETQYF